Below are 7 T cell receptor beta chains sequenced from a single sample in a study of cytomegalovirus exposure and HLA in healthy donors. PCR amplification relied on 60 Vbeta primers (plus 13 Jbeta primers). The protocol was immunoSEQ multiplex PCR, while the TCRdb copy is restricted to in-frame clones and leaves out a portion. The table shows some 150,000 clones, with just over 70% occurring only once. Sequencing used PBMCs. Every receptor here comes from a human donor in good health.

J is TRBJ1-1 and V is TRBV7-8, with TRBD1 matching over 7 bases. CDR3 length equals 15 residues. After removal of 7 bases from V and 9 bases from J, the junction contained 17 bases not matched to a gene. Germline V gene data show CDR1 as SGHVS and CDR2 as FQNEAQ. CDR3 bases: TGTGCCAGCACCGTCGGGGGACAGCAAGGTGAGAAAGCTTTCTTT. It is translated as CASTVGGQQGEKAFF. The full variable domain, rest sourced from reference TRBV7-8 and TRBJ1-1, is GAGVSQSPRYKVAKRGQDVALRCDPISGHVSLFWYQQALGQGPEFLTYFQNEAQLDKSGLPSDRFFAERPEGSVSTLKIQRTQQEDSAVYLCASTVGGQQGEKAFFGQGTRLTVV.

J is TRBJ1-2 and V is TRBV19; a weak D match, TRBD1 (6 bases). The CDR3 runs to 17 residues. V shed 4 bases and J shed 0 bases, with 18 bases lying between them. Germline values: CDR1 LNHDA, CDR2 SQIVND (reference sequence). The chain's CDR3 is CASSTPGTRPSNYGYTF. As DNA, the CDR3 is TGTGCCAGTAGTACCCCCGGGACACGACCTTCTAACTATGGCTACACCTTC.

The chain links TRBV6-5 to TRBJ2-3; TRBD1 might be the D (5 bases). With 6 bases removed from V and 5 bases from J, the gap between germline ends came to 9 bases. The CDR3 totals 12 residues. Looked up from germline, CDR1 is MNHEY and CDR2 is SVGAGI. This chain's CDR3 is CASSSQGDTQYF. In DNA form, the CDR3 reads TGTGCCAGCAGCTCGCAGGGAGATACGCAGTATTTT.

This clone was seen only a few times. This chain links TRBV7-9 with TRBJ2-1; TRBD2 agrees at 7 bases. Germline assignment: CDR1 SEHNR and CDR2 FQNEAQ (reference sequence). This CDR3 has 15 amino acids. V lost 4 bases and J lost 8; bases outside the gene matches: 11. The CDR3 is CASSWRTSAGDEQFF. The CDR3 DNA reads TGTGCCAGCAGCTGGAGAACTAGCGCGGGGGATGAGCAGTTCTTC.

In its sample, this clone was seen a few times. This chain connects TRBV4-2 to TRBJ2-6; no reliable D call. CDR1 and CDR2 (germline): LGHNA, YNFKEQ. The CDR3 spans 15 residues. Trimming left V 0 bases short and J 0 bases short, with 3 bases between. This CDR3 reads CASSQDNSGANVLTF. The CDR3 DNA follows: TGTGCCAGCAGCCAAGACAACTCTGGGGCCAACGTCCTGACTTTC.

The CDR3 protein is CASSEGQLCVAFF. CDR3 nucleotide sequence: TGTGCCAGCAGTGAGGGACAGTTGTGTGTAGCTTTCTTT. The genes are TRBV6-1 and TRBJ1-1, with TRBD1 matching 7 bases. J lost 10 bases, V lost 3 bases, and 8 bases had no gene match. Germline CDR1 and CDR2: MNHNS and SASEGT. The CDR3 runs 13 residues.

This sequence joins TRBV10-1 and TRBJ1-1; TRBD1 matches 7 bases. V gave up 2 bases and J gave up 5 bases; unmatched junction bases: 5. Germline V gene lookup returns CDR1 WNHNN and CDR2 SYGVQD (reference sequence). The CDR3 covers 14 residues. In DNA, the CDR3 is TGCGCCAGCAGTGAGCAGACAGGGTTTACTGAAGCTTTCTTT. Its translation: CASSEQTGFTEAFF.